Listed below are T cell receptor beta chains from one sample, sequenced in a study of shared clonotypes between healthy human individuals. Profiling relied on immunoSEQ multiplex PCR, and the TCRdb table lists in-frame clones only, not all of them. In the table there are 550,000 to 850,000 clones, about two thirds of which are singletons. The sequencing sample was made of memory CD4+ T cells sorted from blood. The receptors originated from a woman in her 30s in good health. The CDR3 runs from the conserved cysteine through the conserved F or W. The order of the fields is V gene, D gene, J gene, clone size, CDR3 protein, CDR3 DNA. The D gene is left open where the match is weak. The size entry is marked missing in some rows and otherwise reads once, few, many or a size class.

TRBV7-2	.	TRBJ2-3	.	CASSLNPGDTQYF	TGTGCCAGCAGCCTAAACCCGGGAGATACGCAGTATTTT
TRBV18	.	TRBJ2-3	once	CASSTSTDTQYF	TGTGCCAGCTCAACAAGCACAGATACGCAGTATTTT
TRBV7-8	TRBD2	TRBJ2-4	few	CASSFSREGLDIQYF	TGTGCCAGCAGCTTTTCGCGGGAGGGACTTGACATTCAGTACTTC
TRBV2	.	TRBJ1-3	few	CASSVRGNTIYF	TGTGCCAGCAGTGTACGGGGAAACACCATATATTTT
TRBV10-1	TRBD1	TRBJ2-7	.	CASKGQGSYEQYF	TGCGCCAGCAAGGGACAGGGGTCCTACGAGCAGTACTTC
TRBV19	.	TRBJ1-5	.	CASRPGGVNQPQHF	TGTGCCAGCCGCCCTGGGGGAGTCAATCAGCCCCAGCATTTT
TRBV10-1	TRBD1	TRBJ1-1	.	CASRGQGKSTEAFF	TGCGCCAGCAGGGGACAGGGGAAAAGCACTGAAGCTTTCTTT
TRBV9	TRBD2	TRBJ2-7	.	CASSGGTSGNVLQYF	TGTGCCAGCAGCGGCGGGACTAGCGGGAATGTTTTGCAGTACTTC
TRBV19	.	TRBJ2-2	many	CASSAQGGGELFF	TGTGCCAGTAGTGCCCAAGGTGGGGGGGAGCTGTTTTTT
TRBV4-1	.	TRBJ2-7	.	CASSQGRSGTLYEQYF	TGCGCCAGCAGCCAAGGGCGGTCAGGGACCCTCTACGAGCAGTACTTC
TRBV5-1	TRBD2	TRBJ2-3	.	CASSPGTSGADTQYF	TGCGCCAGCAGCCCCGGGACTAGCGGCGCAGATACGCAGTATTTT
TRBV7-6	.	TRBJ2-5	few	CASSLAETQYF	TGTGCCAGCAGCTTAGCAGAGACCCAGTACTTC
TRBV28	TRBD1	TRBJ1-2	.	CASSVTGGYGYTF	TGTGCCAGCAGTGTAACAGGGGGCTATGGCTACACCTTC
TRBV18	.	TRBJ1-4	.	CASSPSGTPHEKLFF	TGTGCCAGCTCACCGTCCGGGACACCTCATGAAAAACTGTTTTTT
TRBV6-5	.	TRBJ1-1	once	CASNHGGRSNTEAFF	TGTGCCAGCAATCACGGGGGGCGCTCGAACACTGAAGCTTTCTTT
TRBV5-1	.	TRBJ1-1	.	CASSDRQPDTEAFF	TGCGCCAGCAGCGACAGACAGCCGGACACTGAAGCTTTCTTT
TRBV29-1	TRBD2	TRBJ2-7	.	CSVEGRTSGYEQYF	TGCAGCGTTGAAGGGCGGACTAGCGGCTACGAGCAGTACTTC
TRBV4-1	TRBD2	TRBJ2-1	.	CASSQVELAAERHEQFF	TGCGCCAGCAGCCAAGTAGAGCTAGCGGCCGAGCGGCATGAGCAGTTCTTC
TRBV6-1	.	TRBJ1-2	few	CASSEAPGLFYGYTF	TGTGCCAGCAGTGAAGCTCCGGGCCTGTTCTATGGCTACACCTTC
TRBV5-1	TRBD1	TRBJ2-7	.	CASSSPDRVVYEQYF	TGCGCCAGCAGCTCCCCGGACAGGGTGGTCTACGAGCAGTACTTC
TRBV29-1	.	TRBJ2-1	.	CSVVKGENFQQFF	TGCAGCGTTGTTAAGGGGGAGAATTTTCAGCAGTTCTTC
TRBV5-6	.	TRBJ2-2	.	CASSSGDDQERGELFF	TGTGCCAGCAGCAGTGGGGACGATCAGGAGAGAGGGGAGCTGTTTTTT
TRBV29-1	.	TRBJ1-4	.	CSAREGANEKLFF	TGCAGCGCCAGAGAGGGGGCTAATGAAAAACTGTTTTTT
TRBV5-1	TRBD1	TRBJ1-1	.	CASSLGDRDNTEAFF	TGCGCCAGCAGCCTTGGGGACAGGGATAACACTGAAGCTTTCTTT
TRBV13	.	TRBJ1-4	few	CASSLGRGKKLFF	TGTGCCAGCAGCTTAGGCCGGGGCAAAAAACTGTTTTTT
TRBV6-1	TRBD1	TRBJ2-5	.	CASSVQPGQQETQYF	TGTGCCAGCAGTGTCCAACCGGGACAGCAAGAGACCCAGTACTTC
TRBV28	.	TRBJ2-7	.	CAGPRPYYEQYF	TGTGCCGGCCCACGTCCCTACTACGAGCAGTACTTC
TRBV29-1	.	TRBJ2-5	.	CSVDSWQETQYF	TGCAGCGTTGATTCCTGGCAAGAGACCCAGTACTTC
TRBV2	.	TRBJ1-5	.	CASSDRVGPNQPQHF	TGTGCCAGCAGTGATAGGGTCGGCCCGAATCAGCCCCAGCATTTT
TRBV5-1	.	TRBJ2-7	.	CASSFERVLEQYF	TGCGCCAGCAGCTTTGAGCGGGTGCTCGAGCAGTACTTC
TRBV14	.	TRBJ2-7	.	CASSPTPYEQYF	TGTGCCAGCAGCCCAACACCATACGAGCAGTACTTC
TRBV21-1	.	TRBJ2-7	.	CASSKAQVPGSYEQYF	TGTGCCAGCAGCAAAGCGCAGGTCCCTGGCTCCTACGAGCAGTACTTC
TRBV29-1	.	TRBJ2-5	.	CSVSGRLKQETQYF	TGCAGCGTTTCCGGACGCTTAAAACAAGAGACCCAGTACTTC
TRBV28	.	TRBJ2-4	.	CASSPPPENIQYF	TGTGCCAGCAGTCCCCCTCCTGAGAACATTCAGTACTTC
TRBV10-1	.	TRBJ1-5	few	CASSATGQVPQHF	TGCGCCAGCAGTGCGACAGGCCAGGTGCCCCAGCATTTT
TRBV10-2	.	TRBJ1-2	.	CASKQGNYGYTF	TGCGCCAGCAAGCAGGGCAACTATGGCTACACCTTC
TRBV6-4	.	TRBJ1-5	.	CASSVQDNQPQHF	TGTGCCAGCAGTGTACAGGACAATCAGCCCCAGCATTTT
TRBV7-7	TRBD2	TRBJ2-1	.	CASSLGVAGNEQFF	TGTGCCAGCAGCTTAGGCGTAGCGGGTAATGAGCAGTTCTTC
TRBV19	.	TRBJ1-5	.	CASSIKGGDQPQHF	TGTGCCAGTAGTATAAAGGGGGGGGATCAGCCCCAGCATTTT
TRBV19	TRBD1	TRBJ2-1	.	CASSITGTGRNEQFF	TGTGCCAGTAGTATTACCGGGACAGGGCGCAATGAGCAGTTCTTC
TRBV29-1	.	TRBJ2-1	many	CSVNRGRQYNEQFF	TGCAGCGTGAACCGGGGTAGACAATACAATGAGCAGTTCTTC
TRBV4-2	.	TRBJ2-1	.	CASSQEDSVSYNEQFF	TGTGCCAGCAGCCAAGAAGATAGCGTCTCCTACAATGAGCAGTTCTTC
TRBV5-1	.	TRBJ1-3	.	CASSLGPTVSGNTIYF	TGCGCCAGCAGCTTGGGGCCGACAGTCTCTGGAAACACCATATATTTT
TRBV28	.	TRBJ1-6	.	CASSSPLGPNSPLHF	TGTGCCAGCAGTTCCCCGCTGGGCCCTAATTCACCCCTCCACTTT
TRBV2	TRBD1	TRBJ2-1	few	CASARQGDRNEQFF	TGTGCCTCCGCCCGACAGGGTGATAGGAATGAGCAGTTCTTC
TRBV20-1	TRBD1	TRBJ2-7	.	CSADRVYEQYF	TGCAGTGCCGACAGGGTCTACGAGCAGTACTTC
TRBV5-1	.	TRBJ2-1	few	CASSADSTSYNEQFF	TGCGCCAGCAGCGCCGACAGCACTTCCTACAATGAGCAGTTCTTC
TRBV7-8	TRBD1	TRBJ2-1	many	CASSHRDSYNEQFF	TGTGCCAGCAGCCACCGGGACAGCTACAATGAGCAGTTCTTC
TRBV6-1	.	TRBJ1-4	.	CASSEGGEGEKLFF	TGTGCCAGCAGTGAAGGGGGGGAAGGGGAAAAACTGTTTTTT
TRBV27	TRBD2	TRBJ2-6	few	CATAGGGANVLTF	TGTGCCACCGCGGGGGGCGGGGCCAACGTCCTGACTTTC
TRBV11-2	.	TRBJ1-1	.	CASSPRYQWTAMNTEAFF	TGTGCCAGCAGCCCTAGATACCAATGGACAGCTATGAACACTGAAGCTTTCTTT
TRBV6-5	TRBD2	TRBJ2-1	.	CASTSGNEQFF	TGTGCCAGCACTAGCGGCAATGAGCAGTTCTTC
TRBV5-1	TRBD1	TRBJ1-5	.	CASSKEGQGSQPQHF	TGCGCCAGCAGCAAGGAGGGACAGGGGAGTCAGCCCCAGCATTTT
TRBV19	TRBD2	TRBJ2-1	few	CASSMGEGLAGLGLSYNEQFF	TGTGCCAGTAGTATGGGTGAGGGACTAGCGGGACTAGGCCTGTCCTACAATGAGCAGTTCTTC